A selection of T cell receptor beta chains follows, all from one sample in a study of cytomegalovirus exposure and HLA in healthy donors. The data were produced by immunoSEQ multiplex PCR, yet TCRdb's version contains in-frame clones alone and is incomplete. The sample yields some 130,000 clones, approximately 62% seen once. The specimen was PBMCs. The receptors originated from a human donor in good health. Each CDR3 is given with its conserved first and last residue. A D gene is named only where the DNA matches it firmly. Clone sizes are given selectively: once, few, many, or a class where the clone is expanded.

J gene | V gene | clone size | D gene | CDR3 DNA | CDR3 protein
TRBJ2-7 | TRBV7-9 | - | TRBD1 | TGTGCCAGCAGCTTATGGGGTGGAACAGGGGAGACCTACGAGCAGTACTTC | CASSLWGGTGETYEQYF
TRBJ2-1 | TRBV28 | once | TRBD2 | TGTGCCAGCAGGCCCGGGGGGGCCTTGAGCTCCTACAATGAGCAGTTCTTC | CASRPGGALSSYNEQFF
TRBJ1-1 | TRBV5-4 | - | - | TGTGCCAGCAGCTTCGGGGGGGCGAGGGGTGGCACTGAAGCTTTCTTT | CASSFGGARGGTEAFF
TRBJ2-1 | TRBV15 | - | TRBD2 | TGTGCCACCAGCAGAGGGTCTAGCGGGACTCTGAGGGAGCAGTTCTTC | CATSRGSSGTLREQFF
TRBJ2-7 | TRBV7-9 | - | TRBD2 | TGTGCCAGCAGCGACCTGCTAGCGGGAGGGCCCTACGAGCAGTACTTC | CASSDLLAGGPYEQYF
TRBJ2-1 | TRBV5-4 | few | - | TGTGCCAGCAGCTGGCAGGGGGGACCCCCTGGCGGTGAGCAGTTCTTC | CASSWQGGPPGGEQFF
TRBJ2-3 | TRBV28 | - | TRBD2 | TGTGCCAGCACCCCCCCTAGCGGGAGTCTCGATACGCAGTATTTT | CASTPPSGSLDTQYF
TRBJ2-1 | TRBV6-5 | - | TRBD2 | TGTGCCACCACGAATAGCGGGAGTAGCAATGAGCAGTTCTTC | CATTNSGSSNEQFF
TRBJ2-1 | TRBV5-1 | - | - | TGCGCCAGCACCTTGAGAGGAAGTGAGCAGTTCTTC | CASTLRGSEQFF
TRBJ2-7 | TRBV19 | - | - | TGTGCCAGTAGTATGGTAGGGAGAACCTACGAGCAGTACTTC | CASSMVGRTYEQYF
TRBJ2-1 | TRBV4-1 | - | - | TGCGCCAGCAGCCAAGTTTGGGCTAGCCGCGACAATGAGCAGTTCTTC | CASSQVWASRDNEQFF
TRBJ2-1 | TRBV2 | - | - | TGTGCCAGCAGTGTTATAAATGAGCAGTTCTTC | CASSVINEQFF
TRBJ2-3 | TRBV19 | - | - | TGTGCCAGTAGTAACATTCTGCGGGATACGCAGTATTTT | CASSNILRDTQYF
TRBJ2-7 | TRBV6-6 | - | TRBD2 | TGTGCCACACAGAGGGCTAGCGGGTTGTTTGACGAGCAGTACTTC | CATQRASGLFDEQYF
TRBJ2-1 | TRBV7-8 | - | TRBD1 | TGTGCCAGCAGCCCAGAGGGCAGGGGGCTGGGTGAGCAGTTCTTC | CASSPEGRGLGEQFF
TRBJ2-5 | TRBV25-1 | - | - | TGTGCCAGCAGTGAACGGACAGAACAAGAGACCCAGTACTTC | CASSERTEQETQYF
TRBJ2-2 | TRBV2 | few | - | TGTGCCAGCAGGGGGGGGACACCAATCACCGGGGAGCTGTTTTTT | CASRGGTPITGELFF
TRBJ2-3 | TRBV6-4 | - | TRBD2 | TGTGCCAGCAGTGACTCGTCTGGGGCGGGAGCCACAGATACGCAGTATTTT | CASSDSSGAGATDTQYF
TRBJ1-5 | TRBV18 | - | - | TGTGCCAGCTCACCAAAACAGGGCGGCAATCAGCCCCAGCATTTT | CASSPKQGGNQPQHF
TRBJ1-5 | TRBV28 | - | - | TGTGCCAGCAGGTCAGGTGGCAATCAGCCCCAGCATTTT | CASRSGGNQPQHF
TRBJ2-7 | TRBV11-2 | - | - | TGTGCCAGCAGCTTCGGAGGGGGGGCTTGGGAGCAGTACTTC | CASSFGGGAWEQYF
TRBJ2-1 | TRBV5-1 | once | TRBD2 | TGCGCCAGCAGCCTACGCTGGAGGGGGACTAGTCCTTACAATGAGCAGTTCTTC | CASSLRWRGTSPYNEQFF
TRBJ2-7 | TRBV5-6 | few | - | TGTGCCAGCAGGACTACTCGCGAGCCCGCCTACGAGCAGTACTTC | CASRTTREPAYEQYF
TRBJ1-1 | TRBV2 | - | - | TGTGCCAGTATACAAATGAACACTGAAGCTTTCTTT | CASIQMNTEAFF
TRBJ1-2 | TRBV19 | - | - | TGTGCCAGTAGTATTTCTAGTGGCTACACCTTC | CASSISSGYTF
TRBJ2-7 | TRBV6-6 | - | - | TGTGCCAGCAGTCCCCCCGGGTCTTACGAGCAGTACTTC | CASSPPGSYEQYF
TRBJ2-7 | TRBV11-3 | - | TRBD2 | TGTGCCAGCCGAGTGACTAGCGGAAGCTACGAGCAGTACTTC | CASRVTSGSYEQYF
TRBJ2-1 | TRBV10-3 | - | TRBD2 | TGTGCCATCAGTGAGTATCAGGCGGGAGTGGAGGGCAATGAGCAGTTCTTC | CAISEYQAGVEGNEQFF
TRBJ2-3 | TRBV7-3 | - | - | TGTGCCAGCAGCCCACTCGGAGATACGCAGTATTTT | CASSPLGDTQYF
TRBJ2-1 | TRBV5-1 | - | TRBD2 | TGCGCCAGCAGCCGACGGACTAGCGGAGGGTACAATGAGCAGTTCTTC | CASSRRTSGGYNEQFF
TRBJ2-2 | TRBV10-3 | - | TRBD1 | TGTGCCATCAGTGCAACCCAAGGACAGGGGGACACCGGGGAGCTGTTTTTT | CAISATQGQGDTGELFF
TRBJ1-5 | TRBV19 | few | - | TGTGCCAGTAGTATCAGTTGGCAGAGCAATCAGCCCCAGCATTTT | CASSISWQSNQPQHF
TRBJ2-3 | TRBV29-1 | - | - | TGCAGCGTTGAAGATTCTAGCAGGGATACGCAGTATTTT | CSVEDSSRDTQYF
TRBJ1-2 | TRBV19 | - | - | TGTGCCAGTAGCCTGACAGGATCCTATGGCTACACCTTC | CASSLTGSYGYTF
TRBJ2-5 | TRBV19 | - | TRBD1 | TGTGCCAGTAGTACGGACAGGGGAGGGACCCAGTACTTC | CASSTDRGGTQYF
TRBJ2-5 | TRBV7-2 | once | - | TGTGCCAGCAGCTTGCCCCTCGGGACCCAGTACTTC | CASSLPLGTQYF
TRBJ2-7 | TRBV5-1 | - | TRBD2 | TGCGCCAGCAGCTATAGCGGGACCTACGAGCAGTACTTC | CASSYSGTYEQYF
TRBJ2-5 | TRBV6-5 | - | - | TGTGCCAGCACCCCGGGGTGGTCCCAAGAGACCCAGTACTTC | CASTPGWSQETQYF
TRBJ1-4 | TRBV7-6 | few | TRBD1 | TGTGCCAGCAGCCTCGGACAGGCTGCTAATGAAAAACTGTTTTTT | CASSLGQAANEKLFF
TRBJ2-2 | TRBV15 | few | - | TGCGCCACCAGCCTGGGGGAAGGCGGGACGAACACCGGGGAGCTGTTTTTT | CATSLGEGGTNTGELFF
TRBJ2-3 | TRBV4-1 | - | - | TGCGCCAGCAGCCCACGTAGCGGAGCTAGCACAGATACGCAGTATTTT | CASSPRSGASTDTQYF
TRBJ2-5 | TRBV27 | few | TRBD2 | TGTGCCAGCAGTTTGAGACTAGCGGGAGGGCCTGGGGAAGAGACCCAGTACTTC | CASSLRLAGGPGEETQYF
TRBJ2-3 | TRBV28 | - | TRBD1 | TGTGCCAGCAGTCAGTCGGGACAGGGGACCGCAGATACGCAGTATTTT | CASSQSGQGTADTQYF
TRBJ2-7 | TRBV15 | few | TRBD1 | TGTGCCACCAGCAGAGAAATCTCGGGACAGGGGCCCTACGAGCAGTACTTC | CATSREISGQGPYEQYF
TRBJ2-3 | TRBV5-1 | - | - | TGCGCCAGCAGCTTCCAAGATACGCAGTATTTT | CASSFQDTQYF
TRBJ2-1 | TRBV9 | - | - | TGTGCCAGCAGCGCCCGTGGACAGACCGGGGAGCAGTTCTTC | CASSARGQTGEQFF
TRBJ2-3 | TRBV5-1 | once | - | TGCGCCAGCTTACTACGAGGGTTCGACGCGGATACGCAGTATTTT | CASLLRGFDADTQYF
TRBJ2-1 | TRBV6-5 | - | - | TGTGCCAGCAGTTACTCGGGGCAGGGATACAATGAGCAGTTCTTC | CASSYSGQGYNEQFF
TRBJ1-3 | TRBV14 | - | - | TGTGCCAGCAGCCAATCAGGTGGAAACACCATATATTTT | CASSQSGGNTIYF
TRBJ2-1 | TRBV4-3 | few | - | TGCGCCAGCAGCCAAGCCGGGATAGGGGGTAGCTCCTACAATGAGCAGTTCTTC | CASSQAGIGGSSYNEQFF
TRBJ1-4 | TRBV10-3 | - | - | TGTGCCACCTCTGAGGGCGCAACTAATGAAAAACTGTTTTTT | CATSEGATNEKLFF
TRBJ2-1 | TRBV6-5 | - | - | TGTGCCAGCAGTTACTCCTGGCTAGCCGACAATGAGCAGTTCTTC | CASSYSWLADNEQFF
TRBJ2-1 | TRBV19 | few | TRBD1 | TGTGCCAGTAGGGACAGGGGCCCCAATGAGCAGTTCTTC | CASRDRGPNEQFF
TRBJ2-7 | TRBV28 | - | - | TGTGCCAGCAGTGTCACAGGGAAACGCGAGCAGTACTTC | CASSVTGKREQYF